A single TCR beta chain is shown here with its context. Antigen: not known. The record originates from a study of Ad26.COV2.S vaccination and SARS-CoV-2 variants. Overall study: Donor had been placed in the Ad26.COV2.S arm of the COV1001 trial. Once, or twice with 56 days between doses, Ad26.COV2.S was given intramuscularly.

Profiled with immunoSEQ multiplex PCR; TCRdb holds only in-frame clones, not every one. The sample lists over 250,000 clones, more than 70% occurring once. Broader study findings: Those who received the vaccine showed greater spike-specific TCR breadth than those given placebo.

CDR1 is MNHNY, CDR2 SVGAGI, per germline (reference sequence). V lost 6 bases and J 1 base, leaving 10 bases between the germline ends. This CDR3 has 13 amino acids. Treatment indicated: 19 received Ad26.COV2.S at low or high dose, single or two shots; roughly 5 received placebo; per-sample allocation not given. The samples date from day 63 after the first vaccine or placebo injection. The rearrangement links TRBV6-6 to TRBJ2-7; D remains unclear. The sequence was obtained from a person aged 18 to 59 who received the Ad26.COV2.S COVID-19 vaccine or a placebo. The input for sequencing was peripheral blood, taken in a trial of Ad26.COV2.S vaccine versus placebo. The CDR3 here is CASSLTHSYEQYF. DNA for the CDR3: TGTGCCAGCAGCCTAACTCATTCCTACGAGCAGTACTTC.